These 31 T cell receptor beta chains originate from one sample sequenced in a study of beta chain bispecific antibodies for T cell cancers (dated by TCRdb to about 2021). The library relied on 5' RACE. Instrument used: Illumina MiSeq. TCRdb passed the public sequencing reads through fastp at Q25 and MiXCR, retaining productive beta sequences. Here each entry gathers all rows of one CDR3 protein and keeps the most common genes and DNA. Within this sample are 20,000 to 25,000 distinct CDR3 sequences, with 2% to 2.5% of them counted one time only. The top ten clones comprise 4.5% to 6.5% of the sample. Interpreted using the paper, the treatment or condition label stands for: alpha-V12: anti-TRBV12 scFv linked to anti-CD3 scFv. T cells were expanded from blood mononuclear cells for roughly 3 days using either anti-CD3 antibody OKT3 or CD3/CD28 Dynabeads. Antigens for these TCRs are unknown. The investigation overall reported the following: Relative to anti-CD19, anti-TRBV12 exposure cut the share of total TRBV signal from TRBV12-3 by roughly 99%, while TRBV12-4 dropped by about 40%, which was not significant. Leukemia cell line cells were mixed with normal T cells in each sequenced sample, and most of the targeted TRBV signal was derived from the leukemia cells rather than from the normal T cells.

Sequencing was performed on healthy donor T cells cultured with leukemia cells, taken from a culture containing a bispecific antibody targeting TCR Vbeta12. All receptors come from a human donor in good health. Some clones in this sample may be carry-over from other donors' samples.

This clonotype was counted at least ten times. The J gene is TRBJ2-4, the V gene TRBV20-1; D possibly corresponds to TRBD1 (6 bases). Germline values: CDR1 DFQATT, CDR2 SNEGSKA (reference sequence). This CDR3 has 13 residues. V lost 6 bases and J lost 5, with 14 bases in between. Here the CDR3 reads CSAWDNTENIQYF. In DNA form, the CDR3 reads TGCAGTGCCTGGGACAACACTGAAAACATTCAGTACTTC.

The sample holds many counts of this clonotype. V usage is TRBV28 and J usage is TRBJ1-5; 8 bases align to TRBD1. CDR1 is MDHEN, CDR2 SYDVKM, per germline. The CDR3 length is 18 residues. V lost 2 bases to trimming and J lost 0 bases; unmatched junction nucleotides: 9. CDR3 DNA sequence: TGTGCCAGCAGTTTAAGGTTCCAGACAGGGGATAGCAATCAGCCCCAGCATTTT. Residues: CASSLRFQTGDSNQPQHF.

This clonotype was found many times. V is TRBV5-1 and J is TRBJ2-2; D is ambiguous. V was cut by 4 bases and J by 5 bases, with 6 bases left in between. Germline-derived CDR1 and CDR2 are SGHRS and YFSETQ. CDR3 size: 12 residues. Here the CDR3 DNA reads TGCGCCAGCAGCCCTCCGACCGGGGAGCTGTTTTTT. Protein sequence: CASSPPTGELFF. Complete variable domain (other parts from reference TRBV5-1 and TRBJ2-2): KAGVTQTPRYLIKTRGQQVTLSCSPISGHRSVSWYQQTPGQGLQFLFEYFSETQRNKGNFPGRFSGRQFSNSRSEMNVSTLELGDSALYLCASSPPTGELFFGEGSRLTVL.

This clonotype was found many times. V usage is TRBV5-1 and J usage is TRBJ2-4; unclear D gene. Trimming cost V 0 bases and J 4 bases, with 11 bases left between them. CDR3 length: 15 amino acids. Germline V gives CDR1 SGHRS, CDR2 YFSETQ. The CDR3 loop reads CASSLAAQQKNIQYF. For the CDR3, the DNA is TGCGCCAGCAGCTTGGCCGCGCAACAGAAAAACATTCAGTACTTC.

This clonotype is labeled medium-sized (0.01 to 0.1%). This sequence joins TRBV11-2 and TRBJ1-1, with D unresolved. V was pared by 0 bases and J by 5 bases, with 13 bases between. The CDR3 runs 15 residues. CDR1 and CDR2 from the germline V gene are SGHAT and FQNNGV. CDR3 protein: CASSLDEGWWTEAFF. Written as DNA, the CDR3 is TGTGCCAGCAGCTTAGATGAAGGATGGTGGACTGAAGCTTTCTTT.

This chain connects TRBV20-1 to TRBJ2-1; TRBD1 might be the D (5 bases). The germline V gene encodes CDR1 DFQATT and CDR2 SNEGSKA (reference sequence). This CDR3 is 13 amino acids long. The CDR3 region has the DNA TGCAGCAGTGTGGGGCCGGTGTACAATGAGCAGTTCTTC. It is translated as CSSVGPVYNEQFF.

At least ten counts were recorded for this clonotype. The chain has TRBV28 and TRBJ1-1; D ambiguous. Germline V CDR1 and CDR2: MDHEN, SYDVKM. This CDR3 spans 15 amino acids. Trimming took off 8 bases at V and 0 bases at J, with 16 bases between the two ends. The chain's CDR3 is CASSLVPELNTEAFF. DNA of the CDR3: TGTGCCAGCTCTCTCGTGCCGGAACTGAACACTGAAGCTTTCTTT.

The sample holds many counts of this clonotype. The chain employs TRBV11-2 and TRBJ2-3; 9 nucleotides agree with TRBD1. Germline assignment: CDR1 SGHAT and CDR2 FQNNGV. This CDR3 has 19 amino acids. Trimming took 1 base from V and 6 from J; bases not matched to a gene: 17. CDR3 nucleotides: TGTGCCAGCAGCTTAGCTCGGGACAGGGAGATAACTAAAGATGATACGCAGTATTTT. Amino acids: CASSLARDREITKDDTQYF.

This clonotype was seen a handful of times. The rearrangement uses TRBV19 and TRBJ1-4; 7 bases agree with TRBD1. J lost 3 bases, V lost 5 bases, and 6 bases had no gene match. Per germline, CDR1 LNHDA and CDR2 SQIVND (reference sequence). The CDR3 totals 15 residues. The CDR3 DNA is TGTGCCAGTAGTCCCGACAGGGCGGCTAATGAAAAACTGTTTTTT. Translating it yields CASSPDRAANEKLFF.

This clonotype was counted ten times or more. The chain is built from TRBV6-6 and TRBJ2-3; D gene ambiguous. Trimming shortened V by 6 bases and J by 0 bases, and 7 bases separated the two germline ends. Germline lookup yields CDR1 MNHNY and CDR2 SVGAGI (reference sequence). The CDR3 contains 13 residues. CDR3 loop: CASRKQSTDTQYF. CDR3 bases: TGTGCCAGCAGGAAACAGAGCACAGATACGCAGTATTTT.

The sample holds many counts of this clonotype. The V gene is TRBV27, the J gene TRBJ2-1; TRBD2 matches at 10 bases. With V trimmed by 2 bases and J by 5 bases, 3 bases remained unmatched. The CDR3 contains 15 residues. Germline loops: CDR1 MNHEY, CDR2 SMNVEV (reference sequence). The CDR3 DNA sequence: TGTGCCAGCAGTTTACGAGCGGGGGGGCACAATGAGCAGTTCTTC. Amino acids: CASSLRAGGHNEQFF.

This clonotype was observed at least ten times. The chain has TRBV6-5 and TRBJ2-1, with D possibly called TRBD1 or TRBD2 (5 bases each). V lost 7 bases and J 13 bases, leaving 20 bases between the germline ends. Germline lookup yields CDR1 MNHEY and CDR2 SVGAGI. There are 13 residues in the CDR3. The DNA of the CDR3 is TGTGCCAGCATCGGCCAAGGAAGAGGGGTCCAGTTCTTC. Protein: CASIGQGRGVQFF.

This clonotype was seen at least ten times. The chain recombines TRBV7-3 with TRBJ1-1; D is perhaps TRBD1 (5 bases). Per germline, CDR1 SGHTA and CDR2 FQGTGA. There are 14 residues in the CDR3. The V end was cut by 3 bases, the J end by 5 bases, with 13 bases between. CDR3 sequence reads: CASSLLGGGTEAFF. CDR3 coding DNA: TGTGCCAGCAGCTTGCTGGGGGGGGGGACTGAAGCTTTCTTT.

The sample holds many counts of this clonotype. The genes are TRBV20-1 and TRBJ2-7; 8 positions match TRBD2. The CDR3 totals 15 residues. Germline-derived CDR1 and CDR2 are DFQATT and SNEGSKA (reference sequence). V gave up 1 base and J gave up 2 bases; unmatched junction bases: 7. CDR3 in DNA: TGCAGTGCTAGAGGTCGGCGGGGGGTAGCCTACGAGCAGTACTTC. It codes for CSARGRRGVAYEQYF.

The table lists this clonotype with many counts. The V call is TRBV11-2, the J call TRBJ2-1; 13 bases are shared with TRBD2. Germline V gene lookup returns CDR1 SGHAT and CDR2 FQNNGV. This CDR3 has 16 amino acids. Unmatched junction bases numbered 10, after V lost 5 bases and J lost 9 bases. In DNA form, the CDR3 reads TGTGCCAGCAGCACAACGGGACTAGCGGGATCTGGTGAGCAGTTCTTC. This gives the protein CASSTTGLAGSGEQFF.

This clonotype was seen repeatedly, ten times or more. The chain employs TRBV19 and TRBJ1-1, with unresolved D. Germline V CDR1 and CDR2: LNHDA, SQIVND (reference sequence). The CDR3 extends over 13 amino acids. With 3 bases removed from V and 5 bases from J, the gap between germline ends came to 10 bases. The CDR3 reads CASSMFSGTEAFF. In DNA, the CDR3 is TGTGCCAGTAGTATGTTTTCGGGTACTGAAGCTTTCTTT.

This clonotype was picked up many times. The chain uses TRBV28 and TRBJ2-6, with D tentatively TRBD1 (6 bases). Germline V CDR1 and CDR2: MDHEN, SYDVKM. This CDR3 has 19 amino acids. V shed 4 bases and J shed 0 bases, with 19 bases lying between them. This chain's CDR3 is CASSSIRQEEVSGANVLTF. CDR3 nucleotide sequence: TGTGCCAGCAGTTCTATAAGACAGGAAGAGGTCTCTGGGGCCAACGTCCTGACTTTC.

This clonotype was recorded many times. The chain has TRBV27 and TRBJ2-2, with D perhaps matching TRBD2 (5 bases). Germline CDR1 is MNHEY and CDR2 is SMNVEV (reference sequence). The ends were cut back, 3 bases at V and 7 bases at J, with 9 bases in the middle. The CDR3 sequence is 13 residues long. The CDR3 DNA reads as TGTGCCAGCAGTTTCAGAGGGATCGGGGAGCTGTTTTTT. Translating it yields CASSFRGIGELFF.

The table lists this clonotype with many counts. The chain is built from TRBV6-6 and TRBJ1-4; D uncertain. Germline V gives CDR1 MNHNY, CDR2 SVGAGI (reference sequence). Trimming shortened V by 0 bases and J by 6 bases, and 20 bases separated the two germline ends. CDR3 length equals 18 residues. CDR3 in amino acids: CASSYSRQSGSDYEKLFF. For the CDR3, the DNA is TGTGCCAGCAGTTACTCGAGGCAATCGGGGTCGGATTATGAAAAACTGTTTTTT.

The sample holds many counts of this clonotype. The gene calls are TRBV7-9 and TRBJ2-7; 12 bases line up with TRBD2. This CDR3 contains 16 residues. V lost 0 bases and J lost 2; bases outside the gene matches: 2. In germline, CDR1 is SEHNR, CDR2 FQNEAQ (reference sequence). In DNA form, the CDR3 reads TGTGCCAGCAGCTTAGCGCGGACTAGCGGGACCTACGAGCAGTACTTC. Residues: CASSLARTSGTYEQYF.

This clonotype was seen at least ten times. The chain recombines TRBV5-5 with TRBJ2-6, with a tentative D call TRBD1 (6 bases). V lost 1 base to trimming and J lost 3 bases, with 8 bases between them. The CDR3 contains 15 residues. The germline V gene has CDR1 SGHKS and CDR2 YYEKEE (reference sequence). In DNA form, the CDR3 reads TGTGCCAGCAGCTTGCAGGGGATTGGGGCCAACGTCCTGACTTTC. Translation gives CASSLQGIGANVLTF.

This clonotype was observed many times. The chain couples TRBV28 to TRBJ2-7, with 12 bases fitting TRBD1. Trimming took 5 bases from V and 5 from J; bases not matched to a gene: 7. Germline lookup yields CDR1 MDHEN and CDR2 SYDVKM. CDR3 length equals 15 residues. The DNA for the CDR3 is TGTGCCAGCAGTCCTCTAGGGACAGGGGGCGACGAGCAGTACTTC. The encoded protein is CASSPLGTGGDEQYF.

This clonotype was seen at least ten times. V usage is TRBV30 and J usage is TRBJ2-7, with 7 bases that match TRBD1. The V and J ends lost 6 bases and 0 bases, in that order; junction bases with no gene match: 5. The length of the CDR3 is 13 residues. The germline CDR1 and CDR2 sequences are GTSNPN and SVGIG (reference sequence). In nucleotides, the CDR3 is TGTGCCTGTAGGGACAGTTCCTCCTACGAGCAGTACTTC. This translates into CACRDSSSYEQYF.

This clonotype was counted many times. V is TRBV10-3 and J is TRBJ2-1; D perhaps matches TRBD2 (5 bases). CDR3 length: 13 amino acids. Germline lookup yields CDR1 ENHRY and CDR2 SYGVKD. The V and J ends lost 5 bases and 5 bases respectively, with 10 bases between them. The CDR3 region has the DNA TGTGCCATCAGTATGAGGGTAGACAATGAGCAGTTCTTC. It translates to CAISMRVDNEQFF.

This clonotype was seen repeatedly, ten times or more. J is TRBJ1-2 and V is TRBV5-1; D gene ambiguous. Germline V gives CDR1 SGHRS, CDR2 YFSETQ. The CDR3 consists of 13 residues. V lost 0 bases and J 6 bases, leaving 9 bases between the germline ends. The CDR3 here is CASSLDGSDGYTF. The CDR3 DNA is TGCGCCAGCAGCTTGGACGGTTCCGATGGCTACACCTTC.

This clonotype was detected many times. V is TRBV5-1 and J is TRBJ2-3; 7 positions agree with TRBD1. V was clipped by 4 bases and J by 4 bases; unmatched bases: 3. The CDR3 totals 13 residues. Germline-derived CDR1 and CDR2 are SGHRS and YFSETQ. The CDR3 is CASSEQGSDTQYF. CDR3 in DNA: TGCGCCAGCAGCGAACAGGGGTCAGATACGCAGTATTTT.

This clonotype has at least ten counts. The chain is built from TRBV4-2 and TRBJ2-3; TRBD2 agrees at 10 bases. Germline V gene lookup returns CDR1 LGHNA and CDR2 YNFKEQ. The V segment lost 0 bases and the J segment 5 bases; nucleotides outside the gene matches: 8. There are 17 residues in the CDR3. The CDR3 coding sequence is TGTGCCAGCAGCCAAGATAGTAGCGGGGGGCACATAGATACGCAGTATTTT. Protein sequence: CASSQDSSGGHIDTQYF.

At least ten counts were recorded for this clonotype. The chain employs TRBV10-3 and TRBJ1-1, with TRBD1 matching 8 bases. J was trimmed by 9 bases and V by 4 bases; bases with no gene match: 7. This CDR3 has 13 amino acids. Germline V gives CDR1 ENHRY, CDR2 SYGVKD. The CDR3 loop is CAISVETGAQAFF. The CDR3 DNA sequence: TGTGCCATCAGTGTCGAGACAGGGGCGCAAGCTTTCTTT.

This clonotype has a count of ten or more. This chain links TRBV5-1 with TRBJ2-1; TRBD2 matches at 9 bases. The CDR3 consists of 17 residues. Germline assignment: CDR1 SGHRS and CDR2 YFSETQ. V shed 7 bases, J shed 9 bases, and the junction held 20 bases outside the gene matches. As DNA, the CDR3 is TGCGCCAGCGCTCTGATAGGCGAGGCGGGGGGGCCGGGTGAGCAGTTCTTC. Protein sequence: CASALIGEAGGPGEQFF.

The chain links TRBV7-8 to TRBJ2-1, with D unclear. Germline V lookup: CDR1 SGHVS, CDR2 FQNEAQ. CDR3 length equals 16 residues. The germline V and J ends were trimmed by 5 bases and 0 bases, with 14 bases remaining between them. CDR3 sequence (DNA): TGTGCCAGCAGCCCCCCAGCACAAGGCTCCTACAATGAGCAGTTCTTC. Translating it yields CASSPPAQGSYNEQFF. The full variable domain, rest sourced from reference TRBV7-8 and TRBJ2-1, is GAGVSQSPRYKVAKRGQDVALRCDPISGHVSLFWYQQALGQGPEFLTYFQNEAQLDKSGLPSDRFFAERPEGSVSTLKIQRTQQEDSAVYLCASSPPAQGSYNEQFFGPGTRLTVL.

In this sample, this clonotype turned up many times. The chain employs TRBV27 and TRBJ2-2; 7 nucleotides line up with TRBD2. J gave up 5 bases and V 6 bases, and 0 bases lay outside the gene matches. The CDR3 covers 12 residues. Germline values: CDR1 MNHEY, CDR2 SMNVEV (reference sequence). The CDR3 bases are TGTGCCAGCAGGGGGGGGACCGGGGAGCTGTTTTTT. Its protein is CASRGGTGELFF.